This TCR beta chain comes out of a study of cytotoxic CD8 clonotypes in ibrutinib-treated CLL (TCRdb year 2021). Background for the entire study: The cohort included roughly 15 treatment-naive and under 13 relapsed/refractory patients; 17 were IGHV unmutated. Cryopreserved peripheral blood mononuclear cells were collected before treatment, at response, and at either disease progression or sustained remission. Longitudinal samples were available for 26 of the 86 trial participants. Responses were partial in 25 or so patients and complete in 2; after median approximately 69 months follow-up, some 15 stayed in remission and some twelve progressed. Every remission and progressive disease sample was obtained while ibrutinib was still being received by the patients. Samples averaged around 280,000 productive templates and roughly 86,000 productive rearrangements. The response samples were drawn at a median of approximately twelve months into treatment, with a range of about 6 to 36 months.

A word on this clone: Its antigen is still unknown. Nothing much larger sits one base from this clone, and base qualities are not available.

The label giving this sample's time point can be read as: roughly 25 months on ibrutinib. For TCR beta library preparation, roughly 2 micrograms of genomic DNA were extracted from the cryopreserved PBMCs. Longitudinal blood samples from CLL patients on ibrutinib monotherapy underwent high-throughput TCR beta sequencing. Patients were enrolled in a phase 2 open-label single-center ibrutinib monotherapy trial. What the research found in general, with its limitations: Public clonotypes were rare and either contracted or stayed stable during treatment, and the rise in clonality at ibrutinib response reflected the expansion of private clonotypes. Baseline clonality was found to be higher than that of age-matched healthy donors and was strongly correlated with circulating CD8+ T-cell counts. Lymph node repertoires were not examined, and the timing of sampling was not matched between patients in sustained remission and those whose disease progressed. At ibrutinib response clonality went up, during sustained remission it held steady, and at progression it dropped back toward baseline.

Taken from cysteine to phenylalanine, the CDR3 has 16 residues. Only the CDR3 part of the read is kept: 48 bases, read in frame from the first base. Deletion took 2 bases off V and 2 bases off J, with a span of 12 bases between the germline ends. From a lookup of the germline V gene, CDR1 and CDR2 are SGHVS and FNYEAQ. Each clonotype received, on average, about 10x coverage in deep resolution sequencing performed on a MiSeq, where the target depth lay between 1 in 1 million and 1 in 200,000 T cells. TCR beta libraries were generated with the immunoSEQ hsTCRB Kit. The paper's processing steps were these. Data were analyzed with ImmunoSEQ Data Assistant and ImmunoSEQ Analyzer, with V, D and J genes assigned per IMGT definitions. Clonality, which ranges from 0 to 1, was calculated as one minus the normalized Shannon entropy of productive rearrangement frequencies. Public clonotype analysis was restricted to overrepresented clonotypes comprising at least 0.05% of each patient's repertoire. Repertoires from 10 to 15 age-matched healthy donors in immuneACCESS were used as clonality controls. This is the immuneACCESS table as TCRdb keeps it, with only in-frame sequences that have V and J called. A part of the clones is gone; compared with another copy, unresolved V genes explain less than half, and the rest is unexplained. V, J and clone size were drawn from that table, and D and trimming were deduced from the DNA. The table for this sample lists over 150,000 clones; over 55% of them were counted only once. The biggest ten clones account for around 15% of the sample.

The sequencing here drew on PBMCs, taken after 24 months of ibrutinib treatment. The receptor chain draws on TRBV7-6 and TRBJ2-2; tentative D gene TRBD2, with 6 bases matching. This clonotype originated in a human donor with chronic lymphocytic leukemia. Here the CDR3 is given as CASSLYAGTNTGELFF. The nucleotide sequence reads TGTGCCAGCAGCTTATATGCTGGGACTAACACCGGGGAGCTGTTTTTT.